Sequencing of this T cell receptor (beta chain) was carried out in a study of graft-versus-host responses after intestinal transplantation. Study in general: Each recipient received a multivisceral, liver-intestinal, or isolated intestinal graft. Recipients across the board were started on anti-thymocyte globulin induction, then kept on tacrolimus and steroids for two to three years.

Assay: immunoSEQ multiplex PCR; the TCRdb copy retains only in-frame clones and omits some. The sample lists 55,000 to 75,000 clones; around 82% were seen once. The study's findings and limits: GvH clones were found in recipient marrow; some appeared first in ileum or blood.

About this clone itself: Its antigen is as yet unknown.

With 4 bases clipped from V and 3 bases from J, the junction kept 12 bases outside the gene matches. CDR3 length equals 17 residues. The germline V gene has CDR1 SGHRS and CDR2 YFSETQ. This chain connects TRBV5-1 to TRBJ2-1, with 8 bases identical to TRBD2. The material sequenced was unstimulated CD4+ T cells sorted from spleen or lymph node cells, taken before transplant. The sequence was obtained from a human donor who was the organ donor for an intestinal transplant. CDR3 DNA sequence: TGCGCCAGCAGCCTCACGCCCGGGACTAGGAACTACAATGAGCAGTTCTTC. This translates into CASSLTPGTRNYNEQFF.